The present T cell receptor (beta chain) was sequenced within a study of blood T cell repertoires in COVID-19. Germline V CDR1 and CDR2: SGHTA, FQGNSA. With V trimmed by 3 bases and J by 3 bases, 3 bases remained unmatched. This CDR3 is built from 14 residues. TCRdb's table, derived via immunoSEQ multiplex PCR, lists solely in-frame clones and lacks some. The repertoire holds 250,000 to 300,000 clones, with around 88% as singletons. This sequence was found in a woman aged 65 to 85 with COVID-19, enrolled during active disease. The chain uses TRBV7-2 and TRBJ2-3; 7 positions match TRBD2. Sequenced: peripheral blood. This chain's CDR3 is CASSLGGTTDTQYF. As DNA, the CDR3 is TGTGCCAGCAGCTTGGGGGGGACGACAGATACGCAGTATTTT. Complete variable domain (other parts from reference TRBV7-2 and TRBJ2-3): GAGVSQSPSNKVTEKGKDVELRCDPISGHTALYWYRQSLGQGLEFLIYFQGNSAPDKSGLPSDRFSAERTGGSVSTLTIQRTQQEDSAVYLCASSLGGTTDTQYFGPGTRLTVL.